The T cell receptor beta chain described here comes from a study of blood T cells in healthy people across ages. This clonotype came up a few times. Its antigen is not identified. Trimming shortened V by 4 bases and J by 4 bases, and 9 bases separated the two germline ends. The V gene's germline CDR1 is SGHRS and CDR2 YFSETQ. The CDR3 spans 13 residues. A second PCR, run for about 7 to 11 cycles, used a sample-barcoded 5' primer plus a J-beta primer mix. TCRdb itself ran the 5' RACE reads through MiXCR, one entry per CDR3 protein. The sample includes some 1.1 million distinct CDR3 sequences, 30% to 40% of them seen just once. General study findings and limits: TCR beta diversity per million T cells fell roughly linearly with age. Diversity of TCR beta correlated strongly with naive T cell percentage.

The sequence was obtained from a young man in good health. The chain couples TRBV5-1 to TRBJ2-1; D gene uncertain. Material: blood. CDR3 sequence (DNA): TGCGCCAGCAGCCCGGAGAAGTACAATGAGCAGTTCTTC. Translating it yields CASSPEKYNEQFF.